The 29 T cell receptor beta chains below come from one sample, sequenced in a study of PD-L1 blockade in urothelial cancer. The time point denotes: peripheral blood 6 weeks after treatment start. Clones were read by immunoSEQ multiplex PCR, and TCRdb kept only the in-frame ones, dropping some. The repertoire holds about 120,000 clones, around 89% seen once, with approximately 1.7% in the top ten. The sequencing here drew on PBMCs, taken around atezolizumab (anti-PD-L1) treatment. The receptors here all came from a man aged 60-69 years with urothelial cancer.

This clone was detected a few times. The chain has TRBV29-1 and TRBJ2-3; D gene unclear. With 2 bases removed from V and 6 bases from J, the gap between germline ends came to 12 bases. There are 13 residues in the CDR3. Germline CDR1 reads SQVTM; CDR2 reads ANQGSEA. This CDR3 is CSVEPAEVDTQYF. CDR3 DNA: TGCAGCGTTGAACCCGCCGAGGTCGATACGCAGTATTTT.

This rearrangement joins TRBV21-1 to TRBJ2-1; the table gives TRBD1 as D, unverified against the DNA. TRBV21-1 corresponds to a pseudogene. The CDR3 is 16 amino acids. The CDR3 nucleotides are TGTGCCAGCAGCCCGCCCTACCCAGGGGCGGGCAATGAGCAGTTCTTC. Protein sequence: CASSPPYPGAGNEQFF.

A single count supports this clone. The J gene is TRBJ1-1, the V gene TRBV30; D unclear. The CDR3 length is 13 residues. V was trimmed by 3 bases and J by 1 base, leaving 9 bases between them. Germline CDR1 GTSNPN, CDR2 SVGIG (reference sequence). The CDR3 nucleotides read TGTGCCTGGAGACTTAATGGGAACACTGAAGCTTTCTTT. It specifies CAWRLNGNTEAFF.

The V gene is TRBV7-9, the J gene TRBJ1-2; 7 bases align to TRBD1. The germline V gene has CDR1 SEHNR and CDR2 FQNEAQ (reference sequence). CDR3 length: 16 amino acids. Trimming at V came to 1 base and at J to 2 bases, leaving 7 bases not matched to a gene. In nucleotides, the CDR3 is TGTGCCAGCAGCTTAGTACAGGGGACAGCCAACTATGGCTACACCTTC. It codes for CASSLVQGTANYGYTF.

The chain combines TRBV5-1 with TRBJ2-7; TRBD2 matches 8 bases. Germline assignment: CDR1 SGHRS and CDR2 YFSETQ. Trimming took 6 bases from V and 5 from J; bases not matched to a gene: 10. The CDR3 length is 14 residues. CDR3 DNA sequence: TGCGCCAGCACCAGAGGTAGTAGCGGGGACGAGCAGTACTTC. This encodes CASTRGSSGDEQYF.

This chain connects TRBV11-3 to TRBJ2-1; TRBD2 matches 7 bases. Germline V CDR1 and CDR2: SGHNT, YENEEA. J lost 9 bases, V lost 0 bases, and 8 bases had no gene match. There are 15 residues in the CDR3. Here the CDR3 reads CASSLDWGGLAEQFF. DNA of the CDR3: TGTGCCAGCAGCTTAGACTGGGGGGGTTTAGCTGAGCAGTTCTTC.

The chain uses TRBV2 and TRBJ1-5; D is perhaps TRBD1 (6 bases). Trimming pared 6 bases from V and 10 bases from J, leaving 22 bases between. The germline V gene has CDR1 SNHLY and CDR2 FYNNEI. The CDR3 totals 15 residues. CDR3 bases: TGTGCCAGCAGGAAGATACAGGGTCCCCTAGGACCCCAGCATTTT. Translation gives CASRKIQGPLGPQHF.

This clone appeared many times. The chain links TRBV7-6 to TRBJ2-1; tentative D call: TRBD2 (5 bases). V lost 4 bases and J 8 bases, leaving 15 bases between the germline ends. CDR1 is SGHVS, CDR2 FNYEAQ, per germline. The CDR3 has 14 residues. CDR3: CASSSWEWTDEQFF. CDR3 sequence (DNA): TGTGCCAGCAGCTCATGGGAGTGGACGGATGAGCAGTTCTTC.

The chain joins TRBV10-3 to TRBJ1-4; TRBD1 aligns across 11 bases. Germline V lookup: CDR1 ENHRY, CDR2 SYGVKD. This CDR3 is built from 18 residues. J gave up 3 bases and V 5 bases, and 11 bases lay outside the gene matches. The CDR3 DNA reads TGTGCCATCAGTAGCGGACAGGGGGCGCAAGGATCTAATGAAAAACTGTTTTTT. Translating it yields CAISSGQGAQGSNEKLFF.

The chain carries TRBV5-6 and TRBJ2-3; no definite D call. V lost 5 bases to trimming and J lost 6 bases, with 13 bases between them. Germline V gene data show CDR1 as SGHDT and CDR2 as YYEEEE. CDR3 size: 13 residues. This CDR3 is CASRTPFVDTQYF. The CDR3 DNA reads as TGTGCCAGCAGAACTCCCTTTGTGGATACGCAGTATTTT. Drawing the rest from reference TRBV5-6 and TRBJ2-3, the complete variable domain is DAGVTQSPTHLIKTRGQQVTLRCSPKSGHDTVSWYQQALGQGPQFIFQYYEEEERQRGNFPDRFSGHQFPNYSSELNVNALLLGDSALYLCASRTPFVDTQYFGPGTRLTVL.

The V gene is TRBV5-1, the J gene TRBJ1-3, with D uncertain. Trimming took 2 bases from V and 3 from J, leaving 3 bases between them. There are 12 residues in the CDR3. CDR1 is SGHRS and CDR2 is YFSETQ in the germline V gene. Written as DNA, the CDR3 is TGCGCCAGCAGCTTCGGTGGAAACACCATATATTTT. Its protein product is CASSFGGNTIYF.

J is TRBJ2-7 and V is TRBV27, with 9 nucleotides matching TRBD1. The V gene end was trimmed by 3 bases and the J gene end by 5 bases; junction bases not matched to a gene: 11. The CDR3 extends over 16 amino acids. Germline CDR1 is MNHEY and CDR2 is SMNVEV (reference sequence). CDR3 in DNA: TGTGCCAGCAGTTTTTTCGCCGGGACAGGGATAAACGAGCAGTACTTC. Translated, it gives CASSFFAGTGINEQYF.

DNA for the CDR3: TGTGCCAGCAGTGTGGGGGCCGGGACTGAAGCTTTCTTT. Translating it yields CASSVGAGTEAFF. The V and J genes are TRBV6-4 and TRBJ1-1, with D perhaps matching TRBD1 (6 bases). V lost 4 bases and J lost 5, with 11 bases in between. Germline CDR1 MRHNA, CDR2 SNTAGT. This CDR3 has 13 amino acids.

The chain carries TRBV28 and TRBJ2-3, with 11 bases lining up with TRBD1. Germline trimming cut 4 bases from V and 4 bases from J; bases unmatched to any gene: 1. Germline V CDR1 and CDR2: MDHEN, SYDVKM. The CDR3 spans 14 residues. The CDR3 here is CASSWTGGADTQYF. The DNA for the CDR3 is TGTGCCAGCAGTTGGACAGGGGGCGCAGATACGCAGTATTTT.

The genes are TRBV2 and TRBJ2-7; 11 bases map to TRBD2. V was clipped by 0 bases and J by 0 bases; unmatched bases: 1. Germline V CDR1 and CDR2: SNHLY, FYNNEI. CDR3 length: 16 amino acids. The CDR3, as DNA: TGTGCCAGCAGTGAAGCCCTAGCGGGAGGCTCCTACGAGCAGTACTTC. This gives the protein CASSEALAGGSYEQYF.

V is TRBV11-3 and J is TRBJ2-5; D call uncertain. Trimming stripped 3 bases from V and 4 bases from J, with 15 bases between. Germline CDR1 reads SGHNT; CDR2 reads YENEEA. This CDR3 spans 15 amino acids. The CDR3, as DNA: TGTGCCAGCAGCTTTCTCTGGTCGGGTGGAGAGACCCAGTACTTC. Amino acid sequence: CASSFLWSGGETQYF.

The rearrangement links TRBV4-1 to TRBJ2-1; TRBD2 matches at 8 bases. The CDR3 loop spans 14 amino acids. After removal of 0 bases from V and 8 bases from J, the junction contained 3 bases not matched to a gene. Looked up from germline, CDR1 is MGHRA and CDR2 is YSYEKL. The CDR3 protein is CASSQDGGLDEQFF. CDR3 DNA sequence: TGCGCCAGCAGCCAAGATGGGGGACTAGATGAGCAGTTCTTC.

This chain joins TRBV28 and TRBJ1-5, with TRBD1 identical over 7 bases. CDR3 length: 15 amino acids. The V gene's germline CDR1 is MDHEN and CDR2 SYDVKM. V trimming: 7 bases; J trimming: 0 bases; junction bases outside the gene matches: 6. CDR3 DNA sequence: TGTGCCAGCACTCCCTACAGGGGTAGCAATCAGCCCCAGCATTTT. Amino acid sequence: CASTPYRGSNQPQHF.

This rearrangement joins TRBV7-8 to TRBJ2-2; possible D gene TRBD2, 5 bases. Germline lookup yields CDR1 SGHVS and CDR2 FQNEAQ. Trimming stripped 0 bases from V and 4 bases from J, with 9 bases between. This CDR3 spans 15 amino acids. CDR3 residues: CASSLADYTTGELFF. The CDR3 DNA follows: TGTGCCAGCAGCTTAGCTGACTACACCACCGGGGAGCTGTTTTTT.

CDR3 protein: CASSDPPRRVETQYF. Written as DNA, the CDR3 is TGTGCCAGCAGTGATCCCCCGCGGAGGGTAGAGACCCAGTACTTC. The chain is built from TRBV2 and TRBJ2-5; tentative D call: TRBD2 (6 bases). Trimming pared 3 bases from V and 4 bases from J, leaving 15 bases between. The CDR3 loop spans 15 amino acids. Germline values: CDR1 SNHLY, CDR2 FYNNEI.

This chain connects TRBV27 to TRBJ2-7; TRBD2 agrees at 8 bases. The CDR3 loop spans 15 amino acids. Germline V gives CDR1 MNHEY, CDR2 SMNVEV (reference sequence). J was trimmed by 3 bases and V by 2 bases; bases with no gene match: 6. CDR3 in DNA: TGTGCCAGCAGTTTACATCTAGCGGGCCTCTACGAGCAGTACTTC. Translation: CASSLHLAGLYEQYF.

This clone was detected once. The V call is TRBV18, the J call TRBJ2-7; 8 bases align to TRBD1. With V trimmed by 2 bases and J by 1 base, 7 bases remained unmatched. The CDR3 has 16 residues. Germline V gives CDR1 KGHSH, CDR2 LQKENI. The CDR3 region has the DNA TGTGCCAGCTCACCATATCCGGGACAGGTTTCCTACGAGCAGTACTTC. This sequence encodes CASSPYPGQVSYEQYF.

This clone appeared a single time. This sequence joins TRBV15 and TRBJ2-2; tentatively, D is TRBD2 (6 bases). V lost 3 bases to trimming and J lost 6 bases, with 17 bases between them. Germline V gene data show CDR1 as LNHNV and CDR2 as YYDKDF (reference sequence). This CDR3 comprises 16 residues. The chain's CDR3 is CATSSPSGVGPGELFF. In DNA, the CDR3 is TGTGCCACCAGCAGCCCATCGGGAGTCGGGCCCGGGGAGCTGTTTTTT. Full variable domain (outside the CDR3, taken from reference TRBV15 and TRBJ2-2): DAMVIQNPRYQVTQFGKPVTLSCSQTLNHNVMYWYQQKSSQAPKLLFHYYDKDFNNEADTPDNFQSRRPNTSFCFLDIRSPGLGDTAMYLCATSSPSGVGPGELFFGEGSRLTVL.

The gene calls are TRBV5-1 and TRBJ1-5; D unresolved. Germline CDR1 SGHRS, CDR2 YFSETQ. This CDR3 is 14 amino acids long. V dropped 0 bases and J dropped 7 bases, with 11 bases sitting between them. CDR3 region: CASSLEGSGQPQHF. Here the CDR3 DNA reads TGCGCCAGCAGCTTGGAAGGGTCGGGACAGCCCCAGCATTTT. The whole variable domain, filled in from reference TRBV5-1 and TRBJ1-5, reads KAGVTQTPRYLIKTRGQQVTLSCSPISGHRSVSWYQQTPGQGLQFLFEYFSETQRNKGNFPGRFSGRQFSNSRSEMNVSTLELGDSALYLCASSLEGSGQPQHFGDGTRLSIL.

Points on this clone: At one boundary the junction diverges from the germline segment, which might be a read error. V and J are TRBV7-7 and TRBJ2-2, with 12 positions matching TRBD2. The CDR3 runs to 15 residues. CDR1 and CDR2 from the germline V gene are SSHAT and FNYEAQ (reference sequence). The CDR3 coding sequence is TGTGCTAGCAGCGCAAGACTAGCGGGAGTCGGGGAGCTGTTTTTT. It yields the protein CASSARLAGVGELFF.

The chain carries TRBV29-1 and TRBJ2-4, with 10 bases lining up with TRBD1. Germline V gene lookup returns CDR1 SQVTM and CDR2 ANQGSEA. The CDR3 totals 13 residues. Unmatched junction bases numbered 2, after V lost 2 bases and J lost 7 bases. The CDR3 is CSVEPGQGNIQYF. For the CDR3, the DNA is TGCAGCGTTGAACCGGGACAGGGGAACATTCAGTACTTC. Supplemented by reference TRBV29-1 and TRBJ2-4, the full variable domain reads SAVISQKPSRDICQRGTSLTIQCQVDSQVTMMFWYRQQPGQSLTLIATANQGSEATYESGFVIDKFPISRPNLTFSTLTVSNMSPEDSSIYLCSVEPGQGNIQYFGAGTRLSVL.

The V call is TRBV7-9, the J call TRBJ1-2; D gene ambiguous. CDR1 and CDR2 (germline): SEHNR, FQNEAQ (reference sequence). V lost 5 bases, J lost 0 bases, and 10 bases lay in between. The CDR3 loop spans 14 amino acids. CDR3 in DNA: TGTGCCAGCAGCCCAAACATGGCTAACTATGGCTACACCTTC. Protein sequence: CASSPNMANYGYTF.

This sequence joins TRBV30 and TRBJ2-3, with D possibly being TRBD2 (6 bases). Germline lookup yields CDR1 GTSNPN and CDR2 SVGIG (reference sequence). The length of the CDR3 is 13 residues. Trimming removed 1 base at V and 6 bases at J, with 11 bases between. CDR3 residues: CAWSGTSMDTQYF. CDR3 sequence (DNA): TGTGCCTGGAGTGGTACTAGCATGGATACGCAGTATTTT.

This clone was counted a single time. The chain couples TRBV9 to TRBJ1-1; D is perhaps TRBD1 (5 bases). Trimming left V 2 bases short and J 4 bases short, with 12 bases between. Germline V gene data show CDR1 as SGDLS and CDR2 as YYNGEE. This CDR3 spans 14 amino acids. The CDR3 loop is CASSVSVGGTEAFF. The CDR3 nucleotides are TGTGCCAGCAGCGTGTCGGTCGGGGGCACTGAAGCTTTCTTT.